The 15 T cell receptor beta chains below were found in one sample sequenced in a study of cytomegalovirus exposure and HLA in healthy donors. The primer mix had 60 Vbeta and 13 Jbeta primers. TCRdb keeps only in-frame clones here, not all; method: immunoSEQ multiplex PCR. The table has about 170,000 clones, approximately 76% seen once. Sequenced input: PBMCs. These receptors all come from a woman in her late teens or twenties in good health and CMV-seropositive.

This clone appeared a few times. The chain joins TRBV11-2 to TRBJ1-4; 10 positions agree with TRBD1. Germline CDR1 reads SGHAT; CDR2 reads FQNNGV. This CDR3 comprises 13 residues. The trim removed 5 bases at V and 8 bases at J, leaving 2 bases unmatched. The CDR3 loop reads CASSRDRGEKLFF. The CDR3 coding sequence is TGTGCCAGCAGCCGGGACAGGGGCGAAAAACTGTTTTTT.

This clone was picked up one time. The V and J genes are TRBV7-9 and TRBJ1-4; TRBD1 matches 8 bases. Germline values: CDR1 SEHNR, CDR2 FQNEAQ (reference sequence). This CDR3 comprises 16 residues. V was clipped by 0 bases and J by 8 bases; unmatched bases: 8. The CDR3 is CASSLAGTGGREKLFF. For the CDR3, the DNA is TGTGCCAGCAGCTTAGCTGGGACAGGTGGAAGGGAAAAACTGTTTTTT. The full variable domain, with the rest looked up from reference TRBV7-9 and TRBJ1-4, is DTGVSQNPRHKITKRGQNVTFRCDPISEHNRLYWYRQTLGQGPEFLTYFQNEAQLEKSRLLSDRFSAERPKGSFSTLEIQRTEQGDSAMYLCASSLAGTGGREKLFFGSGTQLSVL.

The CDR3 here is CAWSRGVDSPLHF. DNA for the CDR3: TGTGCCTGGAGCAGGGGGGTAGATTCACCCCTCCACTTT. This chain links TRBV30 with TRBJ1-6; 7 bases map to TRBD1. Looked up from germline, CDR1 is GTSNPN and CDR2 is SVGIG (reference sequence). The junction had 4 bases not matched to a gene; V was cut back by 3 bases and J by 8 bases. This CDR3 is 13 amino acids long.

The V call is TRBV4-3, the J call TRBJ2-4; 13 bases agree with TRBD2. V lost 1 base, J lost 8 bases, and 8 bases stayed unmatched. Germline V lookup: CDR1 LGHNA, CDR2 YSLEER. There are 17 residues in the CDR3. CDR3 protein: CASSQGPGTSGVDIQYF. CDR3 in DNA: TGCGCCAGCAGCCAAGGCCCCGGGACTAGCGGGGTCGACATTCAGTACTTC.

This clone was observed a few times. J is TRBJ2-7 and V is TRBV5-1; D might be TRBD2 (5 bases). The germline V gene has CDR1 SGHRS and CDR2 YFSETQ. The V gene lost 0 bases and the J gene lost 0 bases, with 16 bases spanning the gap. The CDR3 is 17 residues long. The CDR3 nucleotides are TGCGCCAGCAGCTTGGCCGGGATGGCAAGGAGCTCCTACGAGCAGTACTTC. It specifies CASSLAGMARSSYEQYF.

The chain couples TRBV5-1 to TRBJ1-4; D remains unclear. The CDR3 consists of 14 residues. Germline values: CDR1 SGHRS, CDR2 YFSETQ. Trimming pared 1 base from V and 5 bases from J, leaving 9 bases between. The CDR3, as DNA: TGCGCCAGCAGCTTGTGGGGAGGGAATGAAAAACTGTTTTTT. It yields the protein CASSLWGGNEKLFF.

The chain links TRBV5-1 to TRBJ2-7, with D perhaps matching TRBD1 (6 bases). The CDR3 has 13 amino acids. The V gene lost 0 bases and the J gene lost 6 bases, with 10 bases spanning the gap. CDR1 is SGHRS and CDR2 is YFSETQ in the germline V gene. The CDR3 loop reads CASSLGTAREQYF. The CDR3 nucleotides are TGCGCCAGCAGCTTGGGGACAGCCCGCGAGCAGTACTTC.

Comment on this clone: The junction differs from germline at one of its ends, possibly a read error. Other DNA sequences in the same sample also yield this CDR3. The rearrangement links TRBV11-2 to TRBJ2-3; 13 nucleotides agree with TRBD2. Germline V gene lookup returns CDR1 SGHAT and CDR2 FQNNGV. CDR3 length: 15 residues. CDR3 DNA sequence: TGCGCCAGCACCCCACTAGCGGGGGGGCCAGATACGCAGTATTTT. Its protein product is CASTPLAGGPDTQYF. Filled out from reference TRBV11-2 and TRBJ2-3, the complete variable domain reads EAGVAQSPRYKIIEKRQSVAFWCNPISGHATLYWYQQILGQGPKLLIQFQNNGVVDDSQLPKDRFSAERLKGVDSTLKIQPAKLEDSAVYLCASTPLAGGPDTQYFGPGTRLTVL.

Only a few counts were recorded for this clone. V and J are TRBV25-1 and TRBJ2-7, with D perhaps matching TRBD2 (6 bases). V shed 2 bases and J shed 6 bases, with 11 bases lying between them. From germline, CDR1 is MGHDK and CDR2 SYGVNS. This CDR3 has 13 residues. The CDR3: CASSEGRGGEQYF. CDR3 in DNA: TGTGCCAGCAGTGAAGGACGGGGAGGCGAGCAGTACTTC.

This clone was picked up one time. The CDR3 DNA reads TGTGCCAGCAGCGTTTACAGGGAAACCGGCTACACCTTC. Translated: CASSVYRETGYTF. The chain joins TRBV5-4 to TRBJ1-2; weak D call: TRBD1 (6 bases). This CDR3 is 13 amino acids long. V was pared by 4 bases and J by 8 bases, with 15 bases between. Germline V gene sequence: CDR1 SGHNT, CDR2 YYREEE (reference sequence).

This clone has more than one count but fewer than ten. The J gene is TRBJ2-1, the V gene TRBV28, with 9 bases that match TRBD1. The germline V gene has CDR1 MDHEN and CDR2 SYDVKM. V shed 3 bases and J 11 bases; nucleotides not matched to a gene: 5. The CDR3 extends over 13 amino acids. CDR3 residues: CASSLGQGLKQFF. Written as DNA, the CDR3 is TGTGCCAGCAGTTTGGGACAGGGTTTGAAGCAGTTCTTC.

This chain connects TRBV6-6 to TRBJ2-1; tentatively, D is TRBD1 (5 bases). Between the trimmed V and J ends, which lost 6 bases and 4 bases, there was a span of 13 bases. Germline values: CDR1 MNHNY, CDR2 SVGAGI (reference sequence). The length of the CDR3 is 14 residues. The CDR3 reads CASSATDLYNEQFF. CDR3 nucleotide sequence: TGTGCCAGCAGCGCGACAGACCTGTACAATGAGCAGTTCTTC.

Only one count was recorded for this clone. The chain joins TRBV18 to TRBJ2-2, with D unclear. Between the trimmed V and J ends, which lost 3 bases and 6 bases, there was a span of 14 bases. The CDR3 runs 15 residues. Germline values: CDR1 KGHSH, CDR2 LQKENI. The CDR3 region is CASSPPGGRAGELFF. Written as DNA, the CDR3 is TGTGCCAGCTCACCCCCCGGCGGAAGAGCCGGGGAGCTGTTTTTT.

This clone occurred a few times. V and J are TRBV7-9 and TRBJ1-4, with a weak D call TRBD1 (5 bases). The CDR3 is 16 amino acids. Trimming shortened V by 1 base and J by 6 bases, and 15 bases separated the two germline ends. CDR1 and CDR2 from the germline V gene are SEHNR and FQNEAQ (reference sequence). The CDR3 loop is CASSLGGWGADEKLFF. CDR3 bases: TGTGCCAGCAGCTTAGGAGGATGGGGCGCGGATGAAAAACTGTTTTTT.

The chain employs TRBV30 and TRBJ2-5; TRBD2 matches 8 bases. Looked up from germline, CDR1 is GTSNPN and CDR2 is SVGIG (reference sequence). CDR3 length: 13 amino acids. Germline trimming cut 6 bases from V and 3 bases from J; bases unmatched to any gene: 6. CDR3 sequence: CACTGGGEETQYF. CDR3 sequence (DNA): TGTGCCTGCACCGGGGGGGGAGAAGAGACCCAGTACTTC.